Following are 30 T cell receptor beta chains from one sample sequenced in a study of early T cells in non-severe SARS-CoV-2 infection. TCRdb re-called the 5' RACE reads through MiXCR, storing one row per CDR3 protein. The table has approximately 48,000 distinct CDR3 sequences, around 6.5% seen once; the top ten hold roughly 2.8%. Sequencing used whole blood, obtained at baseline. These receptors were taken from an adult who was a healthcare worker with PCR-confirmed SARS-CoV-2 infection or an uninfected control (not recorded which).

This clonotype was detected a few times. The V and J genes are TRBV7-2 and TRBJ2-2; 9 bases agree with TRBD2. V was clipped by 1 base and J by 6 bases; unmatched bases: 9. Germline CDR1 and CDR2: SGHTA and FQGNSA. The CDR3 loop spans 17 amino acids. The CDR3 coding sequence is TGTGCCAGCAGCTTAGTCCCTAGCGGGGTGACTGCCGGGGAGCTGTTTTTT. Translation: CASSLVPSGVTAGELFF.

This clonotype has just a few counts. This chain joins TRBV7-2 and TRBJ2-5, with unresolved D. Germline-derived CDR1 and CDR2 are SGHTA and FQGNSA. V lost 1 base to trimming and J lost 2 bases, with 5 bases between them. The CDR3 totals 13 residues. The CDR3 protein is CASSLGAQETQYF. DNA for the CDR3: TGTGCCAGCAGCTTAGGAGCGCAAGAGACCCAGTACTTC.

This rearrangement joins TRBV4-1 to TRBJ2-7, with D perhaps being TRBD1 or TRBD2 (5 bases each). Trimming took 9 bases from V and 0 from J, leaving 18 bases between them. In germline, CDR1 is MGHRA, CDR2 YSYEKL. This CDR3 has 15 amino acids. For the CDR3, the DNA is TGCGCCAGACTGAAAGCTGGGGGTAGCTCCTACGAGCAGTACTTC. Its protein is CARLKAGGSSYEQYF.

This clonotype was picked up many times. The chain is built from TRBV20-1 and TRBJ2-3; 8 bases line up with TRBD1. The CDR3 loop spans 15 amino acids. Looked up from germline, CDR1 is DFQATT and CDR2 is SNEGSKA (reference sequence). After removal of 5 bases from V and 1 base from J, the junction contained 8 bases not matched to a gene. In DNA, the CDR3 is TGCAGTGCTGAAGTGGGACAGGAGCGCACAGATACGCAGTATTTT. This gives the protein CSAEVGQERTDTQYF.

This clonotype was detected a few times. This sequence joins TRBV9 and TRBJ2-3; D unclear. This CDR3 has 14 amino acids. Germline assignment: CDR1 SGDLS and CDR2 YYNGEE. Trimming took off 3 bases at V and 0 bases at J, with 8 bases between the two ends. CDR3 nucleotides: TGTGCCAGCAGCGCCGTCACTAGCACAGATACGCAGTATTTT. The encoded protein is CASSAVTSTDTQYF.

This clonotype came up a few times. The chain has TRBV9 and TRBJ1-3; D is possibly TRBD1 (6 bases). V was trimmed by 0 bases and J by 0 bases, leaving 13 bases between them. The CDR3 has 17 residues. Germline assignment: CDR1 SGDLS and CDR2 YYNGEE. The CDR3 DNA sequence: TGTGCCAGCAGCGTAGCTCCAGGGGAGAGCTCTGGAAACACCATATATTTT. It yields the protein CASSVAPGESSGNTIYF.

This clonotype was picked up many times. The chain links TRBV6-5 to TRBJ2-1; TRBD2 matches at 11 bases. The CDR3 is 16 amino acids. Trimming removed 4 bases from V and 9 bases from J; junction bases left unmatched: 11. The V gene's germline CDR1 is MNHEY and CDR2 SVGAGI. The CDR3 nucleotides are TGTGCCAGCAGTTTGGGACTAGCGGTAGTTAACGGTGAGCAGTTCTTC. This translates into CASSLGLAVVNGEQFF.

This clonotype was seen at least ten times. The chain has TRBV12-3 or TRBV12-4 and TRBJ1-6; 9 positions agree with TRBD1. The trim removed 5 bases at V and 5 bases at J, leaving 4 bases unmatched. The CDR3 runs to 15 residues. Written as DNA, the CDR3 is TGTGCCAGCAGTCTGAGACAGGGGGATAATTCACCCCTCCACTTT. It is translated as CASSLRQGDNSPLHF.

This clonotype turned up a few times. The J gene is TRBJ2-1, the V gene TRBV7-9; 9 bases align to TRBD1. Losses at the gene ends were 3 bases for V and 6 bases for J; bases not matched to a gene: 6. CDR1 and CDR2 (germline): SEHNR, FQNEAQ (reference sequence). The CDR3 covers 15 residues. CDR3 loop: CASSFYRGQVNEQFF. The DNA for the CDR3 is TGTGCCAGCAGCTTTTACAGGGGGCAGGTCAATGAGCAGTTCTTC.

Points on this clonotype: A read error is likely, as this CDR3 ends without the conserved phenylalanine or tryptophan. CDR3 DNA: TGTGCCAGCAGGAGGAGCTACGAGCAGTACATC. Translating it yields CASRRSYEQYI. The chain couples TRBV28 to TRBJ2-7; no definite D call. The CDR3 runs to 11 residues. CDR1 MDHEN and CDR2 SYDVKM come from the germline V gene. Trimming cost V 6 bases and J 3 bases, with 6 bases left between them.

This clonotype has a count of ten or more. The rearrangement joins TRBV12-3 or TRBV12-4 to TRBJ1-3; D is possibly TRBD1 (6 bases). The V gene lost 0 bases and the J gene lost 0 bases, with 12 bases spanning the gap. The CDR3 has 17 residues. DNA of the CDR3: TGTGCCAGCAGTTTAGCGCTTGGGACAAGCTCTGGAAACACCATATATTTT. This sequence encodes CASSLALGTSSGNTIYF.

This chain connects TRBV18 to TRBJ1-2; D remains ambiguous. The length of the CDR3 is 17 residues. The germline V gene has CDR1 KGHSH and CDR2 LQKENI. Trimming removed 3 bases at V and 5 bases at J, with 22 bases between. The CDR3 here is CASSPRQGQTLGYGYTF. Here the CDR3 DNA reads TGTGCCAGCTCACCGCGTCAAGGCCAAACGTTGGGTTATGGCTACACCTTC.

This chain uses TRBV7-2 with TRBJ1-3, with TRBD1 as a possible D gene (6 bases). This CDR3 region has 14 residues. The V gene's germline CDR1 is SGHTA and CDR2 FQGNSA. The V end was cut by 5 bases, the J end by 3 bases, with 11 bases between. CDR3 in DNA: TGTGCCAGCAGCCTGGGGACATTTGGAAACACCATATATTTT. Its translation: CASSLGTFGNTIYF.

This clonotype showed up many times. The chain couples TRBV7-9 to TRBJ2-7, with D possibly being TRBD1 (5 bases). CDR3 size: 13 residues. V lost 4 bases and J 7 bases, leaving 14 bases between the germline ends. Germline V CDR1 and CDR2: SEHNR, FQNEAQ (reference sequence). This CDR3 is CASSSFPGYEQYF. The DNA for the CDR3 is TGTGCCAGCAGCTCGTTCCCAGGGTATGAGCAGTACTTC.

This clonotype is medium-sized in the sample. V is TRBV27 and J is TRBJ2-5; D not certain. Germline CDR1 reads MNHEY; CDR2 reads SMNVEV (reference sequence). Between the trimmed V and J ends, which lost 8 bases and 1 base, there was a span of 8 bases. This CDR3 region has 12 residues. CDR3 protein: CASFSTQETQYF. The CDR3 bases are TGTGCCAGCTTCTCAACCCAAGAGACCCAGTACTTC.

This chain uses TRBV20-1 with TRBJ1-1; tentative D call: TRBD1 (5 bases). CDR3 length: 12 amino acids. CDR1 is DFQATT, CDR2 SNEGSKA, per germline (reference sequence). V lost 3 bases to trimming and J lost 2 bases, with 7 bases between them. The CDR3: CSARGGNTEAFF. CDR3 DNA: TGCAGTGCTAGGGGGGGAAACACTGAAGCTTTCTTT.

This clonotype has a count of ten or more. The rearrangement links TRBV24-1 to TRBJ2-2; unclear D gene. This CDR3 comprises 12 residues. Germline CDR1 and CDR2: KGHDR and SFDVKD. V dropped 5 bases and J dropped 6 bases, with 6 bases sitting between them. The CDR3 sequence is CATSVGSGELFF. The CDR3 DNA follows: TGTGCCACCAGTGTTGGATCCGGGGAGCTGTTTTTT.

The table lists this clonotype with many counts. This chain uses TRBV5-1 with TRBJ2-7, with 13 bases fitting TRBD2. The CDR3 length is 15 residues. CDR1 and CDR2 (germline): SGHRS, YFSETQ. V shed 5 bases, J shed 3 bases, and the junction held 5 bases outside the gene matches. The CDR3 coding sequence is TGCGCCAGCAGGCCTGGGACTAGCGGGATCTACGAGCAGTACTTC. The encoded protein is CASRPGTSGIYEQYF.

Ten or more counts support this clonotype. The chain uses TRBV5-6 and TRBJ1-1; D is possibly TRBD1 (5 bases). The CDR3 sequence is 15 residues long. Trimming cost V 0 bases and J 1 base, with 10 bases left between them. CDR1 and CDR2 from the germline V gene are SGHDT and YYEEEE. CDR3 DNA sequence: TGTGCCAGCAGCTTGGACTACACAGGGAACACTGAAGCTTTCTTT. It is translated as CASSLDYTGNTEAFF.

The chain is built from TRBV2 and TRBJ2-1, with D perhaps matching TRBD2 (6 bases). Trimming stripped 5 bases from V and 8 bases from J, with 16 bases between. The CDR3 totals 14 residues. Looked up from germline, CDR1 is SNHLY and CDR2 is FYNNEI. CDR3 sequence reads: CASSPRQSGDEQFF. Written as DNA, the CDR3 is TGTGCCAGCAGTCCAAGACAGTCGGGGGATGAGCAGTTCTTC. Full variable domain (missing parts from reference TRBV2 and TRBJ2-1): EPEVTQTPSHQVTQMGQEVILRCVPISNHLYFYWYRQILGQKVEFLVSFYNNEISEKSEIFDDQFSVERPDGSNFTLKIRSTKLEDSAMYFCASSPRQSGDEQFFGPGTRLTVL.

This clonotype was detected only a few times. The chain is built from TRBV27 and TRBJ2-7, with 9 bases identical to TRBD2. This CDR3 region has 15 residues. Germline loops: CDR1 MNHEY, CDR2 SMNVEV (reference sequence). V trimming: 5 bases; J trimming: 4 bases; junction bases outside the gene matches: 9. CDR3 residues: CASSISSGGDYEQYF. The DNA of the CDR3 is TGTGCCAGCAGTATCAGTAGCGGGGGAGATTACGAGCAGTACTTC.

This clonotype appeared a few times. The chain recombines TRBV2 with TRBJ1-5; D is ambiguous. This CDR3 contains 13 residues. V gave up 6 bases and J gave up 2 bases, with 8 bases separating them. Germline values: CDR1 SNHLY, CDR2 FYNNEI. The CDR3 reads CASSGRGNQPQHF. The CDR3 nucleotides are TGTGCCAGCAGCGGGCGAGGCAATCAGCCCCAGCATTTT.

The gene calls are TRBV5-1 and TRBJ2-3; D is perhaps TRBD2 (6 bases). V dropped 2 bases and J dropped 4 bases, with 20 bases sitting between them. The CDR3 sequence is 17 residues long. Looked up from germline, CDR1 is SGHRS and CDR2 is YFSETQ. CDR3 in DNA: TGCGCCAGCAGCTTTCTTCAGCGGGTCCGGCCGGCAGATACGCAGTATTTT. This codes for CASSFLQRVRPADTQYF.

This clonotype was picked up a small number of times. The chain has TRBV7-9 and TRBJ2-1; perhaps TRBD1 as D (5 bases). This CDR3 spans 16 amino acids. Trimming took off 3 bases at V and 10 bases at J, with 22 bases between the two ends. Germline CDR1 is SEHNR and CDR2 is FQNEAQ (reference sequence). The CDR3, as DNA: TGTGCCAGCAGCTTGATTAGTAGGACACGGAATGGAGAGCAGTTCTTC. Translating it yields CASSLISRTRNGEQFF.

This clonotype was detected many times. The chain is built from TRBV5-1 and TRBJ2-7; D gene unclear. Germline CDR1 is SGHRS and CDR2 is YFSETQ. The V gene lost 1 base and the J gene lost 4 bases, with 3 bases spanning the gap. The CDR3 totals 11 residues. Written as DNA, the CDR3 is TGCGCCAGCAGCTTGAGATACGAGCAGTACTTC. It codes for CASSLRYEQYF.

The chain employs TRBV4-3 and TRBJ1-1; D remains ambiguous. CDR3 length: 14 amino acids. V lost 0 bases, J lost 1 base, and 6 bases lay in between. Germline V gene lookup returns CDR1 LGHNA and CDR2 YSLEER. CDR3 loop: CASSQDWKNTEAFF. In nucleotides, the CDR3 is TGCGCCAGCAGCCAAGATTGGAAGAACACTGAAGCTTTCTTT.

This clonotype has a handful of counts. The chain has TRBV7-2 and TRBJ2-1; D may be TRBD2 (6 bases). CDR1 and CDR2 from the germline V gene are SGHTA and FQGNSA. Trimming took off 4 bases at V and 9 bases at J, with 19 bases between the two ends. There are 15 residues in the CDR3. CDR3 sequence (DNA): TGTGCCAGCAGCTCTCCAGCCGGGCGGGGTGGTGAGCAGTTCTTC. Translated: CASSSPAGRGGEQFF.

In its sample, this clonotype was seen a few times. The chain recombines TRBV10-2 with TRBJ2-7; no firm D call. This CDR3 region has 13 residues. Per germline, CDR1 WSHSY and CDR2 SAAADI. The germline V and J ends were trimmed by 4 bases and 0 bases, with 7 bases remaining between them. The CDR3 sequence: CASSVPSSYEQYF. The CDR3 nucleotides are TGCGCCAGCAGTGTACCGTCCTCCTACGAGCAGTACTTC.

This clonotype has more than one count but fewer than ten. This chain connects TRBV28 to TRBJ1-5; possibly TRBD1 for D (6 bases). The CDR3 contains 15 residues. CDR1 and CDR2 (germline): MDHEN, SYDVKM. With 2 bases removed from V and 8 bases from J, the gap between germline ends came to 16 bases. CDR3 bases: TGTGCCAGCAGTTTAGGGGGGCCGTCGAGCAAGCCCCAGCATTTT. Encoded protein: CASSLGGPSSKPQHF.

This clonotype showed up many times. V gene TRBV4-3 combines with J gene TRBJ1-1, with D uncertain. The CDR3 sequence is 11 residues long. Germline CDR1 LGHNA, CDR2 YSLEER. V lost 4 bases and J 7 bases, leaving 7 bases between the germline ends. The CDR3 is CASSLGLEAFF. The CDR3 nucleotides are TGCGCCAGCAGCCTAGGACTTGAAGCTTTCTTT.